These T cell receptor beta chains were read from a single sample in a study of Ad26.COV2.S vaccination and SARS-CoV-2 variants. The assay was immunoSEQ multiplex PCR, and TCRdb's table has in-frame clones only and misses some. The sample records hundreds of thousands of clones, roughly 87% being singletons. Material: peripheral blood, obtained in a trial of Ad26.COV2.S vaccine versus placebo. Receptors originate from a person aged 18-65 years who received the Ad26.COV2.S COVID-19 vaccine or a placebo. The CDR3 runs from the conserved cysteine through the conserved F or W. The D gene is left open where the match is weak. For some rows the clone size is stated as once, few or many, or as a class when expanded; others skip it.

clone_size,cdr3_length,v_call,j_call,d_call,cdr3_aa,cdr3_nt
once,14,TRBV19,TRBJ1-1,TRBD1,CASTRDRGRNEAFF,TGTGCCAGTACCAGGGACAGGGGGCGGAATGAAGCTTTCTTT
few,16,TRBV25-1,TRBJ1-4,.,CASSEYIGPTNEKLFF,TGTGCCAGCAGTGAATATATAGGCCCAACTAATGAAAAACTGTTTTTT
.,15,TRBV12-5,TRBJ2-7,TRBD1,CASGLGTGGIGEQYF,TGTGCTAGTGGTTTGGGGACAGGGGGCATTGGGGAGCAGTACTTC
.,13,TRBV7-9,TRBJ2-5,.,CASSLGSQETQYF,TGTGCCAGCAGCTTAGGGAGCCAAGAGACCCAGTACTTC
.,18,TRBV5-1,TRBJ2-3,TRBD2,CASSLDLAGGSGTDTQYF,TGCGCCAGCAGCTTGGACCTAGCGGGGGGTTCGGGCACAGATACGCAGTATTTT
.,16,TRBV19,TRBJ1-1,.,CASSIDLWQEGTEAFF,TGTGCCAGTAGTATAGATCTATGGCAGGAGGGCACTGAAGCTTTCTTT
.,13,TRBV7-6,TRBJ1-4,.,CASSSQTNEKLFF,TGTGCCAGCAGCTCCCAGACGAATGAAAAACTGTTTTTT
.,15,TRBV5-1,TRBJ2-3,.,CASAWRFLLTDTQYF,TGCGCCAGCGCTTGGCGGTTTCTCCTCACAGATACGCAGTATTTT
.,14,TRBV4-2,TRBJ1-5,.,CASSPDSLSQPQHF,TGTGCCAGCAGCCCCGACAGTCTGAGTCAGCCCCAGCATTTT
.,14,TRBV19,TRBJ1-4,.,CASSIGRESEKLFF,TGTGCCAGTAGTATAGGGAGAGAGAGTGAAAAACTGTTTTTT
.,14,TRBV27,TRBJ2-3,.,CASSLLGGTDTQYF,TGTGCCAGCAGTTTACTAGGTGGGACAGATACGCAGTATTTT
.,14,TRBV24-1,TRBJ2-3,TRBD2,CATSGSGGTDTQYF,TGTGCCACCAGTGGTAGCGGGGGCACAGATACGCAGTATTTT
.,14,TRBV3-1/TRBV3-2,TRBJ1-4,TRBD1,CASSQVGTGPKLFF,TGTGCCAGCAGCCAAGTGGGGACAGGGCCCAAACTGTTTTTT
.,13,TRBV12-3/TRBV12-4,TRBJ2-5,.,CASSLVDRGTQYF,TGTGCCAGCAGTTTAGTTGACAGAGGAACCCAGTACTTC
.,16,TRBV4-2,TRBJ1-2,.,CASSQPGEGLNYGYTF,TGTGCCAGCAGCCAACCAGGGGAAGGGCTCAACTATGGCTACACCTTC
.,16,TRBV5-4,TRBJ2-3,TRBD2,CASSKPSGGRVDTQYF,TGTGCCAGCAGCAAGCCTAGCGGGGGGAGGGTAGATACGCAGTATTTT
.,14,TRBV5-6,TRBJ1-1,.,CASSFLEGSSEAFF,TGTGCCAGCAGCTTTTTGGAGGGAAGTTCTGAAGCTTTCTTT
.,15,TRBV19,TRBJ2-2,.,CASKEGAGNTGELFF,TGTGCCAGTAAGGAGGGGGCAGGGAACACCGGGGAGCTGTTTTTT
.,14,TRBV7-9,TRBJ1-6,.,CASSSTTKDSPLHF,TGTGCCAGCAGCTCCACGACCAAGGATTCACCCCTCCACTTT
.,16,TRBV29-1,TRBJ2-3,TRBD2,CSVEVVGRGGPDTQYF,TGCAGCGTTGAAGTGGTGGGGCGGGGGGGCCCCGATACGCAGTATTTT
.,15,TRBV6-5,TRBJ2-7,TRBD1,CASSYAGTGLYEQYF,TGTGCCAGCAGTTATGCCGGGACAGGACTCTACGAGCAGTACTTC
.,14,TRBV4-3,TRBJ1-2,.,CASRGADQNYGYTF,TGCGCCAGCAGAGGGGCAGATCAAAACTATGGCTACACCTTC
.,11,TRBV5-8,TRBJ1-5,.,CASSPGGPQHF,TGTGCCAGCAGCCCGGGGGGGCCCCAGCATTTT
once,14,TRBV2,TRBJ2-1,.,CASTPGEGHNEQFF,TGTGCCAGCACCCCGGGAGAGGGTCACAATGAGCAGTTCTTC
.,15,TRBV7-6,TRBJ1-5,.,CASSIWEGGNQPQHF,TGTGCCAGCAGCATCTGGGAGGGCGGCAATCAGCCCCAGCATTTT
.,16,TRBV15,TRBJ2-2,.,CATSRDQGGLTGELFF,TGTGCCACCAGCAGAGATCAGGGGGGATTGACCGGGGAGCTGTTTTTT
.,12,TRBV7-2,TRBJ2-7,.,CASSLVTYEQYF,TGTGCCAGCAGCTTAGTTACCTACGAGCAGTACTTC
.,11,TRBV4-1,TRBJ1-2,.,CASSQGGGYTF,TGCGCCAGCAGCCAAGGCGGCGGCTACACCTTC
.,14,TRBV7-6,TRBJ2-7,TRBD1,CASSPPGQEYEQYF,TGTGCCAGCAGCCCGCCGGGACAGGAATACGAGCAGTACTTC
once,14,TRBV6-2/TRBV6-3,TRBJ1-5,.,CASSYMREDQPQHF,TGTGCCAGCAGTTACATGAGGGAGGATCAGCCCCAGCATTTT
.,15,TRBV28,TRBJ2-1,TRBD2,CASSFPTSGVDEQFF,TGTGCCAGCAGTTTTCCGACTAGCGGAGTGGATGAGCAGTTCTTC
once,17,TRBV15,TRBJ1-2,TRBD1,CATSRTQRDRGVNGYTF,TGTGCCACCAGCAGAACACAGCGGGACAGGGGAGTGAATGGCTACACCTTC
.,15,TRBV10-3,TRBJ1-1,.,CAISESRKGDTEAFF,TGTGCCATCAGTGAGTCAAGAAAAGGGGACACTGAAGCTTTCTTT
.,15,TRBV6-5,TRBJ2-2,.,CASSYSTQITGELFF,TGTGCCAGCAGTTACTCGACCCAGATCACCGGGGAGCTGTTTTTT
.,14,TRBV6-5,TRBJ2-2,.,CASSYSGHTGELFF,TGTGCCAGCAGTTACTCAGGTCACACCGGGGAGCTGTTTTTT
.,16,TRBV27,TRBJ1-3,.,CASSFAGLDSGNTIYF,TGTGCCAGCAGTTTTGCGGGGCTTGACTCTGGAAACACCATATATTTT
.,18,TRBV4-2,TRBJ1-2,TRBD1,CASSAGGSKKNLPYGYTF,TGTGCCAGCAGTGCAGGGGGCAGCAAGAAAAACCTACCCTATGGCTACACCTTC